The 23 T cell receptor beta chains listed next were all sequenced from one sample in a study of glioma-infiltrating T cells after dendritic cell vaccination. Time point noted: after dendritic cell vaccination, including at tumor progression/relapse. Measured with immunoSEQ multiplex PCR; TCRdb has only the in-frame clones, and not every one. In the table there are roughly 100,000 clones, about 90% of which are singletons. This specimen was blood, taken after dendritic cell vaccination. Source of these receptors: a human donor with glioblastoma.

This sequence joins TRBV7-6 and TRBJ2-3; no clear D. The germline V and J ends were trimmed by 5 bases and 6 bases, with 9 bases remaining between them. Germline CDR1 and CDR2: SGHVS and FNYEAQ. The CDR3 is made up of 12 amino acids. For the CDR3, the DNA is TGTGCCAGCAGCCCCCTGCAGGATACGCAGTATTTT. This codes for CASSPLQDTQYF.

This chain uses TRBV30 with TRBJ2-5, with 7 bases lining up with TRBD2. In germline, CDR1 is GTSNPN, CDR2 SVGIG (reference sequence). The CDR3 length is 15 residues. Trimming at V came to 4 bases and at J to 5 bases, leaving 13 bases not matched to a gene. The CDR3 sequence: CAWTQGGRAYETQYF. The CDR3 coding sequence is TGTGCCTGGACTCAGGGTGGGAGGGCCTATGAGACCCAGTACTTC.

A single count supports this clone. The rearrangement joins TRBV15 to TRBJ2-2; 14 nucleotides align to TRBD2. CDR1 and CDR2 from the germline V gene are LNHNV and YYDKDF (reference sequence). Trimming removed 5 bases from V and 8 bases from J; junction bases left unmatched: 4. The CDR3 loop spans 15 amino acids. The CDR3 loop reads CATSWGLAGEGELFF. Here the CDR3 DNA reads TGTGCCACCAGCTGGGGACTAGCGGGAGAGGGGGAGCTGTTTTTT.

The genes are TRBV19 and TRBJ1-5; D gene unclear. Germline V gene data show CDR1 as LNHDA and CDR2 as SQIVND (reference sequence). Trimming cost V 4 bases and J 5 bases, with 6 bases left between them. This CDR3 has 12 residues. CDR3 loop: CASSRVDQPQHF. The DNA for the CDR3 is TGTGCCAGTAGTAGAGTAGATCAGCCCCAGCATTTT.

This chain connects TRBV6-1 to TRBJ2-4; tentatively, D is TRBD2 (6 bases). CDR1 is MNHNS, CDR2 SASEGT, per germline. V was trimmed by 6 bases and J by 0 bases, leaving 12 bases between them. The CDR3 runs 15 residues. The CDR3 nucleotides read TGTGCCAGCAGGCGGGACGGGATAGCCAAAAACATTCAGTACTTC. Translating it yields CASRRDGIAKNIQYF.

The J gene is TRBJ1-1, the V gene TRBV4-1; 12 bases agree with TRBD1. The CDR3 has 15 amino acids. CDR1 is MGHRA, CDR2 YSYEKL, per germline. V lost 0 bases and J lost 11; bases outside the gene matches: 7. The CDR3, as DNA: TGCGCCAGCAGCCAAGATGAGGGACAGGGGGCGCGGGCTTTCTTT. Translated: CASSQDEGQGARAFF.

V usage is TRBV4-1 and J usage is TRBJ1-1; D may be TRBD1 (5 bases). Germline loops: CDR1 MGHRA, CDR2 YSYEKL. V lost 0 bases to trimming and J lost 4 bases, with 12 bases between them. The CDR3 runs 15 residues. The CDR3 here is CASSQDSGHGTEAFF. Here the CDR3 DNA reads TGCGCCAGCAGCCAAGATTCAGGGCACGGCACTGAAGCTTTCTTT.

The V gene is TRBV10-3, the J gene TRBJ1-2; D is perhaps TRBD1 (5 bases). V lost 4 bases and J 8 bases, leaving 14 bases between the germline ends. This CDR3 has 13 amino acids. The germline CDR1 and CDR2 sequences are ENHRY and SYGVKD. CDR3 nucleotide sequence: TGTGCCATCAGTGGAGTTCGACAGAGGGGCTACACCTTC. Translated, it gives CAISGVRQRGYTF.

This clone has only one observation. The CDR3, as DNA: TGCGCCAGCAGCTTGGCCAGGGACACTGAGCAGTTCTTC. Amino acid sequence: CASSLARDTEQFF. The rearrangement uses TRBV5-1 and TRBJ2-1, with D maybe TRBD1 (6 bases). The CDR3 spans 13 residues. The germline CDR1 and CDR2 sequences are SGHRS and YFSETQ. The V end was cut by 0 bases, the J end by 9 bases, with 10 bases between.

The V call is TRBV6-1, the J call TRBJ1-3, with D tentatively TRBD1 (5 bases). V was pared by 7 bases and J by 0 bases, with 13 bases between. This CDR3 has 15 amino acids. Germline CDR1 MNHNS, CDR2 SASEGT. This chain's CDR3 is CASKRDGSSGNTIYF. CDR3 DNA sequence: TGTGCCAGCAAGCGGGACGGGAGCTCTGGAAACACCATATATTTT.

The chain carries TRBV7-6 and TRBJ2-5; TRBD2 agrees at 10 bases. Germline trimming cut 1 base from V and 4 bases from J; bases unmatched to any gene: 9. The CDR3 sequence is 17 residues long. CDR1 SGHVS and CDR2 FNYEAQ come from the germline V gene. DNA for the CDR3: TGTGCCAGCAGCTTAGGGCTAGCGGGAGAGGAGGGAGAGACCCAGTACTTC. Protein sequence: CASSLGLAGEEGETQYF.

The chain recombines TRBV2 with TRBJ1-1; no definite D call. Trimming removed 6 bases at V and 4 bases at J, with 15 bases between. Germline loops: CDR1 SNHLY, CDR2 FYNNEI. The CDR3 has 14 amino acids. The DNA of the CDR3 is TGTGCCAGCAGCCCCCCGGGGTCGGGCACTGAAGCTTTCTTT. This encodes CASSPPGSGTEAFF.

CDR3 sequence (DNA): TGCGCCAGCAGTGAGTCGCGCGGGAGGGCCCGGCTGTCCTACAATGAGCAGTTCTTC. Its protein product is CASSESRGRARLSYNEQFF. J is TRBJ2-1 and V is TRBV10-1, with TRBD2 matching 9 bases. Germline trimming cut 0 bases from V and 1 base from J; bases unmatched to any gene: 10. Germline values: CDR1 WNHNN, CDR2 SYGVQD (reference sequence). This CDR3 is built from 19 residues.

The chain is built from TRBV28 and TRBJ2-5; D gene ambiguous. Trimming pared 4 bases from V and 0 bases from J, leaving 9 bases between. The CDR3 covers 14 residues. The germline V gene has CDR1 MDHEN and CDR2 SYDVKM. CDR3 in amino acids: CASSSNTYQETQYF. CDR3 sequence (DNA): TGTGCCAGCAGTTCAAACACGTACCAAGAGACCCAGTACTTC.

This clone was detected only once. V gene TRBV7-9 combines with J gene TRBJ2-1, with 13 bases identical to TRBD2. Trimming removed 2 bases from V and 6 bases from J; junction bases left unmatched: 1. CDR3 length equals 15 residues. From germline, CDR1 is SEHNR and CDR2 FQNEAQ (reference sequence). CDR3 bases: TGTGCCAGCAGCTTAAGACTAGCGGGAGGCAATGAGCAGTTCTTC. It codes for CASSLRLAGGNEQFF.

The chain couples TRBV2 to TRBJ2-2; TRBD1 matches 8 bases. CDR1 is SNHLY, CDR2 FYNNEI, per germline. The CDR3 totals 15 residues. Trimming cost V 7 bases and J 1 base; bases outside gene matches: 5. CDR3 protein: CASTTDRVNTGELFF. The CDR3 DNA is TGTGCCAGCACCACGGACAGGGTGAACACCGGGGAGCTGTTTTTT. The variable domain in full, completed from reference TRBV2 and TRBJ2-2, reads EPEVTQTPSHQVTQMGQEVILRCVPISNHLYFYWYRQILGQKVEFLVSFYNNEISEKSEIFDDQFSVERPDGSNFTLKIRSTKLEDSAMYFCASTTDRVNTGELFFGEGSRLTVL.

The genes are TRBV5-6 and TRBJ2-1, with D perhaps matching TRBD2 (5 bases). There are 11 residues in the CDR3. CDR1 is SGHDT and CDR2 is YYEEEE in the germline V gene. V dropped 6 bases and J dropped 9 bases, with 10 bases sitting between them. This CDR3 reads CASTGGSEQFF. In DNA form, the CDR3 reads TGTGCCAGCACCGGCGGGTCTGAGCAGTTCTTC. Filled out from reference TRBV5-6 and TRBJ2-1, the complete variable domain reads DAGVTQSPTHLIKTRGQQVTLRCSPKSGHDTVSWYQQALGQGPQFIFQYYEEEERQRGNFPDRFSGHQFPNYSSELNVNALLLGDSALYLCASTGGSEQFFGPGTRLTVL.

The chain links TRBV18 to TRBJ1-1; D is perhaps TRBD1 (5 bases). The V end was cut by 6 bases, the J end by 7 bases, with 18 bases between. Per germline, CDR1 KGHSH and CDR2 LQKENI. The CDR3 is made up of 14 amino acids. The CDR3 protein is CASSHRERRGEAFF. CDR3 in DNA: TGTGCCAGCTCTCACCGGGAGAGGAGGGGTGAAGCTTTCTTT.

The rearrangement joins TRBV19 to TRBJ1-2; tentatively, D is TRBD1 (6 bases). The germline V gene encodes CDR1 LNHDA and CDR2 SQIVND (reference sequence). The CDR3 extends over 12 amino acids. V lost 5 bases and J 5 bases, leaving 9 bases between the germline ends. The CDR3 DNA sequence: TGTGCCAGTAGTGACAGGAGGTATGGCTACACCTTC. Translated: CASSDRRYGYTF.

V gene TRBV19 combines with J gene TRBJ2-6, with 7 nucleotides matching TRBD1. Unmatched junction bases numbered 0, after V lost 5 bases and J lost 2 bases. The V gene's germline CDR1 is LNHDA and CDR2 SQIVND (reference sequence). CDR3 size: 14 residues. CDR3 amino acids: CASSDRAGANVLTF. The CDR3 coding sequence is TGTGCCAGTAGTGACAGGGCTGGGGCCAACGTCCTGACTTTC.

The V call is TRBV2, the J call TRBJ2-7; 11 bases line up with TRBD1. The trim removed 4 bases at V and 9 bases at J, leaving 8 bases unmatched. CDR3 length: 14 residues. In germline, CDR1 is SNHLY, CDR2 FYNNEI. CDR3 protein: CASSVDRGQSGQYF. The CDR3 coding sequence is TGTGCCAGCAGTGTGGACAGGGGGCAGAGCGGGCAGTACTTC.

The V call is TRBV6-5, the J call TRBJ2-7; a weak D match, TRBD2 (5 bases). This CDR3 has 12 amino acids. V was pared by 8 bases and J by 5 bases, with 13 bases between. The germline V gene encodes CDR1 MNHEY and CDR2 SVGAGI. This CDR3 reads CASSIWTDEQYF. The CDR3 DNA is TGTGCCAGCTCCATTTGGACTGACGAGCAGTACTTC.

The table lists this clone with a count of one. The chain combines TRBV2 with TRBJ1-3; 9 nucleotides align to TRBD1. Germline trimming cut 5 bases from V and 0 bases from J; bases unmatched to any gene: 14. This CDR3 region has 19 residues. The germline gives CDR1 SNHLY, CDR2 FYNNEI. For the CDR3, the DNA is TGTGCCAGCAGTCACACAGGGGGCACCATCCTCCGCTCTGGAAACACCATATATTTT. This encodes CASSHTGGTILRSGNTIYF.